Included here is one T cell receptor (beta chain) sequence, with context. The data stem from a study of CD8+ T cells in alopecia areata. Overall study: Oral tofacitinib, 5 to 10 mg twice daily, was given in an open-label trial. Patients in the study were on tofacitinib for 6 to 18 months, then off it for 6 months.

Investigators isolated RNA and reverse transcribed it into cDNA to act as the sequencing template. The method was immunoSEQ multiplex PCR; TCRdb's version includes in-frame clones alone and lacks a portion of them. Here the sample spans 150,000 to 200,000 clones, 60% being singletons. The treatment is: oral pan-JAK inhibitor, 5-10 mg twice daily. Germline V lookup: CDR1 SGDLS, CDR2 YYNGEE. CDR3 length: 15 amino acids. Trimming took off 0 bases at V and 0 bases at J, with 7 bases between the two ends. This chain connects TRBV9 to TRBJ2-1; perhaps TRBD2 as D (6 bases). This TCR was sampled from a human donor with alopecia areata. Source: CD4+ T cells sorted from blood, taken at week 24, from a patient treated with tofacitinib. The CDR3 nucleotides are TGTGCCAGCAGCGTAGTCGGGGGCTCCTACAATGAGCAGTTCTTC. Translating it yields CASSVVGGSYNEQFF. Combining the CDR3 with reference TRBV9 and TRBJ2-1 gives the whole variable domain DSGVTQTPKHLITATGQRVTLRCSPRSGDLSVYWYQQSLDQGLQFLIQYYNGEERAKGNILERFSAQQFPDLHSELNLSSLELGDSALYFCASSVVGGSYNEQFFGPGTRLTVL.